Following are 13 T cell receptor beta chains from one sample sequenced in a study of T cell repertoires in cytomegalovirus infection. These receptors are not linked to any known antigen. In TCRdb, the reads were re-called with MiXCR into one record per CDR3 protein. The sample contains about 500,000 distinct CDR3 sequences, around a third of which appear only once. The sequencing used cultured PBMCs, collected from culture after CMV antigen stimulation. Source of these receptors: a human donor in good health (CMV status not recorded). Some clones in this sample may be carry-over from other donors' samples.

This clonotype was seen more than once but under ten times. The chain has TRBV6-5 and TRBJ2-7, with 8 nucleotides matching TRBD2. This CDR3 is 15 amino acids long. The V and J ends lost 2 bases and 4 bases, in that order; junction bases with no gene match: 7. The germline V gene has CDR1 MNHEY and CDR2 SVGAGI. CDR3: CASSYGAGALYEQYV. CDR3 coding DNA: TGTGCCAGCAGTTACGGAGCGGGAGCCCTTTACGAGCAGTACGTC.

The V and J genes are TRBV5-6 and TRBJ1-6, with TRBD1 identical over 7 bases. V lost 2 bases to trimming and J lost 9 bases; unmatched junction nucleotides: 20. Germline CDR1 SGHDT, CDR2 YYEEEE. This CDR3 contains 19 residues. The CDR3 region has the DNA TGTGCCAGCAGCTTTTTCCGGTCGGGGGAGGGGGCAATCGGTTCACCCCTCCACTTT. It translates to CASSFFRSGEGAIGSPLHF.

This clonotype was detected a few times. The rearrangement uses TRBV11-2 and TRBJ2-7; possibly TRBD1 for D (6 bases). This CDR3 has 15 amino acids. Germline lookup yields CDR1 SGHAT and CDR2 FQNNGV. V was pared by 0 bases and J by 3 bases, with 12 bases between. CDR3 sequence (DNA): TGTGCCAGCAGCTTAGATAGGGGGAGAGGCTACGAGCAGTACTTC. It codes for CASSLDRGRGYEQYF.

This clonotype was observed a few times. This sequence joins TRBV4-1 and TRBJ1-2, with 7 bases that match TRBD1. The CDR3 is 13 amino acids. Trimming removed 2 bases from V and 3 bases from J; junction bases left unmatched: 0. The germline V gene has CDR1 MGHRA and CDR2 YSYEKL. Here the CDR3 DNA reads TGCGCCAGCAGCCAAACAGGGGACTATGGCTACACCTTC. Translated: CASSQTGDYGYTF.

CDR3 nucleotides: TGTGCCAGCAGCACGGGACGCCGAATTGGAGAGACCCAGTACTTC. Protein product: CASSTGRRIGETQYF. The V and J genes are TRBV7-9 and TRBJ2-5; perhaps D is TRBD1 or TRBD2 (5 bases each). CDR3 size: 15 residues. CDR1 and CDR2 from the germline V gene are SEHNR and FQNEAQ (reference sequence). Trimming removed 5 bases from V and 4 bases from J, with 17 bases in between.

This clonotype was detected a few times. The chain carries TRBV19 and TRBJ2-5, with 13 bases lining up with TRBD2. The V segment lost 3 bases and the J segment 2 bases; nucleotides outside the gene matches: 6. CDR1 and CDR2 (germline): LNHDA, SQIVND (reference sequence). The CDR3 runs to 17 residues. The CDR3 sequence: CASSMPSGLAGQETQYF. In DNA form, the CDR3 reads TGTGCCAGTAGTATGCCGTCGGGACTAGCGGGACAAGAGACCCAGTACTTC.

This chain connects TRBV6-5 to TRBJ2-2; D is unresolved. Trimming shortened V by 5 bases and J by 1 base, and 14 bases separated the two germline ends. The CDR3 is 16 residues long. CDR1 and CDR2 from the germline V gene are MNHEY and SVGAGI. The CDR3 nucleotides read TGTGCCAGCAGTCCCTCTCGACGGAGGAACACCGGGGAGCTGTTTTTT. Translated, it gives CASSPSRRRNTGELFF.

The genes are TRBV7-2 and TRBJ2-3; D is unresolved. V shed 1 base and J shed 1 base, with 9 bases lying between them. Germline values: CDR1 SGHTA, CDR2 FQGNSA. The CDR3 length is 15 residues. CDR3 bases: TGTGCCAGCAGCTTAGGCCTGTGGGGCACAGATACGCAGTATTTT. Translated: CASSLGLWGTDTQYF.

V and J are TRBV11-2 and TRBJ1-2; no clear D. The CDR3 spans 15 residues. V lost 1 base and J 8 bases, leaving 17 bases between the germline ends. CDR1 and CDR2 (germline): SGHAT, FQNNGV. CDR3 residues: CASSLVPDSSSGYTF. The CDR3 region has the DNA TGTGCCAGCAGCTTAGTTCCAGATTCAAGCTCAGGCTACACCTTC.

This clonotype was seen more than once but under ten times. J is TRBJ1-4 and V is TRBV11-2, with D perhaps matching TRBD1 (5 bases). Trimming cost V 4 bases and J 10 bases, with 19 bases left between them. Germline V gene lookup returns CDR1 SGHAT and CDR2 FQNNGV. This CDR3 spans 15 amino acids. Written as DNA, the CDR3 is TGTGCCAGCAGCTCCAACAGGATGGACGGCGCAAAACTGTTTTTT. Translation gives CASSSNRMDGAKLFF.

CDR3 amino acids: CATSEEGNQPQHF. DNA of the CDR3: TGTGCCACCAGTGAAGAGGGCAATCAGCCCCAGCATTTT. V is TRBV24-1 and J is TRBJ1-5; D remains unclear. The CDR3 sequence is 13 residues long. The germline CDR1 and CDR2 sequences are KGHDR and SFDVKD. The V gene lost 4 bases and the J gene lost 2 bases, with 5 bases spanning the gap.

The V gene is TRBV20-1, the J gene TRBJ2-7; 9 nucleotides align to TRBD1. This CDR3 is built from 12 residues. The J segment lost 6 bases and the V segment lost 3 bases, leaving 3 bases of the junction unmatched. CDR1 and CDR2 from the germline V gene are DFQATT and SNEGSKA (reference sequence). CDR3 sequence reads: CSASGTGREQYF. In DNA form, the CDR3 reads TGCAGTGCTAGCGGGACAGGGCGCGAGCAGTACTTC.

This clonotype was seen more than once but under ten times. The genes are TRBV7-2 and TRBJ1-5, with D possibly being TRBD1 (6 bases). V was shortened by 5 bases and J by 7 bases, with 15 bases between the two germline ends. This CDR3 contains 14 residues. Germline CDR1 and CDR2: SGHTA and FQGNSA. The CDR3 coding sequence is TGTGCCAGCAGCGTACAGGGAAGAGGACAGCCCCAGCATTTT. This gives the protein CASSVQGRGQPQHF.